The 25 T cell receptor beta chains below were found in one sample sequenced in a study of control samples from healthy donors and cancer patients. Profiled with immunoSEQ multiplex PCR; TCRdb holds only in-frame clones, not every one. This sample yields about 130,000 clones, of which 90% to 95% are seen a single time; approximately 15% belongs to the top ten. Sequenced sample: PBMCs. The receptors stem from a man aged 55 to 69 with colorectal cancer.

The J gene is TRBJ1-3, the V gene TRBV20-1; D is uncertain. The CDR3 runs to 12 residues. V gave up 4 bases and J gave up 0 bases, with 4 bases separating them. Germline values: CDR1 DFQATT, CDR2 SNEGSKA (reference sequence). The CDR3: CSANDSGNTIYF. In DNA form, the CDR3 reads TGCAGTGCTAATGACTCTGGAAACACCATATATTTT.

This chain's CDR3 is CASIGTGGVNTEAFF. CDR3 in DNA: TGTGCCAGCATCGGGACAGGGGGCGTGAACACTGAAGCTTTCTTT. The J gene is TRBJ1-1, the V gene TRBV6-5; TRBD1 matches 12 bases. The CDR3 is 15 amino acids. Trimming took 7 bases from V and 0 from J; bases not matched to a gene: 3. Germline values: CDR1 MNHEY, CDR2 SVGAGI.

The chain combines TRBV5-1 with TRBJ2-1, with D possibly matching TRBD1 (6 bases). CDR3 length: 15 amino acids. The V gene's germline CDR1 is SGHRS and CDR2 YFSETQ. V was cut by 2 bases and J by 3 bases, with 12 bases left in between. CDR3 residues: CASSLQGDYYNEQFF. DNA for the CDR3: TGCGCCAGCAGCTTACAGGGAGATTACTACAATGAGCAGTTCTTC.

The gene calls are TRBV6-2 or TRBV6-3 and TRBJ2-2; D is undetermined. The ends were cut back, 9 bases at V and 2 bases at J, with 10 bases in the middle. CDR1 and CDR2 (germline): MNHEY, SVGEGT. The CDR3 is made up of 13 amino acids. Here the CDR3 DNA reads TGTGCCAGTAGTAGCCCAAACACCGGGGAGCTGTTTTTT. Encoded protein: CASSSPNTGELFF.

The CDR3 nucleotides read TGCGCCAGCAGCCAAGATCCGGGGGCCGGTGAAAAACTGTTTTTT. Its protein product is CASSQDPGAGEKLFF. The chain couples TRBV4-1 to TRBJ1-4, with D possibly TRBD1 on 6 matching bases. V shed 0 bases and J shed 7 bases, with 12 bases lying between them. Per germline, CDR1 MGHRA and CDR2 YSYEKL. CDR3 length equals 15 residues.

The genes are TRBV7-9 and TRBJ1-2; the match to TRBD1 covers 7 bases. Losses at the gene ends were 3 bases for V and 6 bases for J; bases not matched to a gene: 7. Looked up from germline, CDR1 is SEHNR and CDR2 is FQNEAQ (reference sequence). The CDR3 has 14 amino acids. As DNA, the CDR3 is TGTGCCAGCAGCTTCTGGACAGGAGAAGATGGCTACACCTTC. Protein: CASSFWTGEDGYTF.

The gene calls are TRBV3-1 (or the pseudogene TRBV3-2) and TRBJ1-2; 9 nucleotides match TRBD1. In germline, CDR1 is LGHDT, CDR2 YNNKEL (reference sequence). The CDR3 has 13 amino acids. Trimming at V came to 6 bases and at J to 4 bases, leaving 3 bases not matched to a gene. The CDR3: CASSPTGGYGYTF. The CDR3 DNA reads TGTGCCAGCAGTCCGACAGGGGGCTATGGCTACACCTTC.

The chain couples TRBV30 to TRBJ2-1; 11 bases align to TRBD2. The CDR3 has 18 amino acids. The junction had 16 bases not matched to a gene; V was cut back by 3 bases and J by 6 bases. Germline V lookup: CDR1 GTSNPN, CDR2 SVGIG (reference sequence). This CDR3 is CAWRANHLGLAGGNEQFF. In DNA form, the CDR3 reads TGTGCCTGGAGAGCCAACCATTTAGGGCTAGCGGGGGGCAATGAGCAGTTCTTC.

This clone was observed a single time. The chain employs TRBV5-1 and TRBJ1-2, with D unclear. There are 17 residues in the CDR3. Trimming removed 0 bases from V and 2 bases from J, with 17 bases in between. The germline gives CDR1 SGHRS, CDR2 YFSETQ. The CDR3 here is CASSLEFRQANNYGYTF. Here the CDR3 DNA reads TGCGCCAGCAGCTTGGAGTTCAGGCAAGCTAACAACTATGGCTACACCTTC.

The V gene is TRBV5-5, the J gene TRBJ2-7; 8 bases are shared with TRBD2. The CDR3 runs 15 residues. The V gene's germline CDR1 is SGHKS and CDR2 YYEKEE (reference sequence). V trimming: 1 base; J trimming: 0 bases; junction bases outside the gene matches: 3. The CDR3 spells CASSLMRGDSYEQYF. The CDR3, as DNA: TGTGCCAGCAGCTTGATGCGGGGGGACTCCTACGAGCAGTACTTC.

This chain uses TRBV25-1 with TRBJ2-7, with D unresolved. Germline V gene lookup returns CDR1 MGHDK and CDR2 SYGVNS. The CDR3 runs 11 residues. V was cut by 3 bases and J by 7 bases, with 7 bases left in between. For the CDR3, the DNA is TGTGCCAGCAGTGATTCGTTGGAGCAGTACTTC. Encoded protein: CASSDSLEQYF.

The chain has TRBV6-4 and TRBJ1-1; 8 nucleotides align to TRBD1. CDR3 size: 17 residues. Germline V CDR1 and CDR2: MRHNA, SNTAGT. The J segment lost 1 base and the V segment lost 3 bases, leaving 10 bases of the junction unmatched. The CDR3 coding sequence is TGTGCCAGCAGTGAGGCGCCGAGACAGGGGACGAACACTGAAGCTTTCTTT. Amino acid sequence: CASSEAPRQGTNTEAFF.

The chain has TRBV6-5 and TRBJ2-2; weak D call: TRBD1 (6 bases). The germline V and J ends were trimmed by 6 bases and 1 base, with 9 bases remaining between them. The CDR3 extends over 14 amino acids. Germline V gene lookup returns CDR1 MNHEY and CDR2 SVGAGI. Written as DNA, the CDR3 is TGTGCCAGCAGGCTGGGACAGAACACCGGGGAGCTGTTTTTT. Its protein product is CASRLGQNTGELFF.

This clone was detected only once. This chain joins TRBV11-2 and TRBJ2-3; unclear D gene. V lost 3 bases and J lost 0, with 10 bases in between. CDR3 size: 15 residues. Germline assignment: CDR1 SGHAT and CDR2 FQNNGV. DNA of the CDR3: TGTGCCAGCAGCTTCGGAAGGAGCAGCACAGATACGCAGTATTTT. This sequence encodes CASSFGRSSTDTQYF.

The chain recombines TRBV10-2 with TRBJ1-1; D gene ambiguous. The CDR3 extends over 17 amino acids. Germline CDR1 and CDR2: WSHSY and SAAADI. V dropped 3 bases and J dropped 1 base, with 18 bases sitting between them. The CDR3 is CASSESMLLSGNTEAFF. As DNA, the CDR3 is TGCGCCAGCAGTGAATCTATGCTCCTCTCGGGGAACACTGAAGCTTTCTTT.

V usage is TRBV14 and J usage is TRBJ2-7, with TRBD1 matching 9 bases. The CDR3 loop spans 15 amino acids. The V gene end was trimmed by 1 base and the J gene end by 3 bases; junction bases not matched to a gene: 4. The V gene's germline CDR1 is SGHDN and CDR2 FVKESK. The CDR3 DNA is TGTGCCAGCAGCCAAGGACAGGGGGTCTTCTACGAGCAGTACTTC. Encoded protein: CASSQGQGVFYEQYF.

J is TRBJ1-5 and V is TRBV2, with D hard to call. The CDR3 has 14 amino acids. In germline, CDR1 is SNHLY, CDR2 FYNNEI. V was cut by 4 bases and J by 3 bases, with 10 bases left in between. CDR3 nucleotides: TGTGCCAGCAGTGCCAATCTCCCCAATCAGCCCCAGCATTTT. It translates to CASSANLPNQPQHF.

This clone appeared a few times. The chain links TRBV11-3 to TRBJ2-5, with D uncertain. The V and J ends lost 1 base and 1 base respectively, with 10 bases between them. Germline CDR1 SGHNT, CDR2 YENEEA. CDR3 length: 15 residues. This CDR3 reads CASSLGVAAQETQYF. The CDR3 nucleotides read TGTGCCAGCAGCTTAGGCGTGGCCGCCCAAGAGACCCAGTACTTC. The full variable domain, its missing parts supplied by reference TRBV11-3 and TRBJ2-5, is EAGVVQSPRYKIIEKKQPVAFWCNPISGHNTLYWYLQNLGQGPELLIRYENEEAVDDSQLPKDRFSAERLKGVDSTLKIQPAELGDSAVYLCASSLGVAAQETQYFGPGTRLLVL.

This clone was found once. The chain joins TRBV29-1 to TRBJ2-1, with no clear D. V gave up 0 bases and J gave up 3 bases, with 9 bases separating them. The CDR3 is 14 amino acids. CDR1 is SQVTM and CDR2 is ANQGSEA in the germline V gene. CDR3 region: CSVEDLQLYNEQFF. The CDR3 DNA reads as TGCAGCGTTGAAGATCTTCAGCTCTACAATGAGCAGTTCTTC.

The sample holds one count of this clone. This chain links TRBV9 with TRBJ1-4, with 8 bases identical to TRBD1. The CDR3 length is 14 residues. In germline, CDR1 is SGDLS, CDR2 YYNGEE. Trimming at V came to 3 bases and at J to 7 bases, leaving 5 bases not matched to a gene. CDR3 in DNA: TGTGCCAGCAGCGCCCAGGGGGCGGGTGAAAAACTGTTTTTT. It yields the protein CASSAQGAGEKLFF.

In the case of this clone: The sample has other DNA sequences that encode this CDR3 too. The CDR3, as DNA: TGTGCCAGCAGCTTCACGGACTACGAGCAGTACTTC. Protein sequence: CASSFTDYEQYF. The chain couples TRBV11-2 to TRBJ2-7; D not resolved. Trimming left V 3 bases short and J 3 bases short, with 6 bases between. This CDR3 has 12 amino acids. Germline V CDR1 and CDR2: SGHAT, FQNNGV.

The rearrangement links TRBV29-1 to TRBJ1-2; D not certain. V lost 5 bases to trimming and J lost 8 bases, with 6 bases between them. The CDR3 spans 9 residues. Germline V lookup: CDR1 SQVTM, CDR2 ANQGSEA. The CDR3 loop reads CSVQPGYTF. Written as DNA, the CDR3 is TGCAGCGTTCAACCGGGCTACACCTTC.

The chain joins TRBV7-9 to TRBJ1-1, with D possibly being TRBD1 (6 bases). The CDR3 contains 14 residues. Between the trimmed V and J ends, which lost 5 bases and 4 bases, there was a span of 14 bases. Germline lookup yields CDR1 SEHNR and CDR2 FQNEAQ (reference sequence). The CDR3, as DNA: TGTGCCAGCAGCGAGGAGGGGGTAGGCACTGAAGCTTTCTTT. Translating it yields CASSEEGVGTEAFF.

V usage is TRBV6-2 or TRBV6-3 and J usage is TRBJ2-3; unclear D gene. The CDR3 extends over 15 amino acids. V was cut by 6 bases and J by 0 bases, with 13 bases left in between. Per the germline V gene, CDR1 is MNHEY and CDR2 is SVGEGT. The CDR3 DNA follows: TGTGCCAGCAGCCGTGCTGGCACAAGCACAGATACGCAGTATTTT. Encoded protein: CASSRAGTSTDTQYF.

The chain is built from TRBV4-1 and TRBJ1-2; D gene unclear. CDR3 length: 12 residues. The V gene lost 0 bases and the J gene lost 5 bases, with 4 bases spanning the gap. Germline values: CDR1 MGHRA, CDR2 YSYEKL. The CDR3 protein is CASSQDPYGYTF. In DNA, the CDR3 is TGCGCCAGCAGCCAAGACCCGTATGGCTACACCTTC.